The subject of this entry is one T cell receptor beta chain. The data originate from a study of blood T cell repertoires in COVID-19. Using immunoSEQ multiplex PCR, the repertoire was profiled, and TCRdb retains in-frame clones only, with some absent. The table has about 150,000 clones, about 86% seen once. The ends lost 4 bases at V and 7 bases at J; junction bases unmatched: 5. This CDR3 region has 15 residues. The germline V gene has CDR1 SGHDN and CDR2 FVKESK. The receptor's source is a woman aged 55-69 years with active or convalescent COVID-19. The sample taken for sequencing was peripheral blood. The genes are TRBV14 and TRBJ2-5; 14 positions agree with TRBD2. CDR3 nucleotide sequence: TGTGCCAGCAGCCTCGGGACTAGCGGGAGCGTGACCCAGTACTTC. Amino acids: CASSLGTSGSVTQYF.